The present entry profiles one T cell receptor beta chain with its context. CDR3 length equals 10 residues. From germline, CDR1 is ENHRY and CDR2 SYGVKD. V dropped 10 bases and J dropped 8; count of bases not matched to a gene: 3. This entry comes from a study of TIL therapy for anti-PD-1-resistant metastatic lung cancer. Regarding time point: pre-treatment sample, taken before nivolumab and TIL therapy. The tumor samples were excised metastases, mostly pleural nodules or supraclavicular lymph nodes. Sequencing used immunoSEQ v3. Data came from immunoSEQ multiplex PCR; TCRdb stores just in-frame clones and leaves some out. The sample lists some 14,000 clones, approximately 66% occurring once.

This sample comprised tumor tissue, obtained at baseline. The clonotype was recovered from a woman between 30 and 80 years old with non-small cell lung cancer. The J gene is TRBJ1-2, the V gene TRBV10-3, with 8 positions matching TRBD1. CDR3 nucleotides: TGTGCCAGCAGGGGGCGGGGCTACACCTTC. It is translated as CASRGRGYTF.